This TCR beta chain is drawn from a study of response to subunit inactivated influenza vaccine. The ends lost 3 bases at V and 0 bases at J; junction bases unmatched: 6. Per the germline V gene, CDR1 is MDHEN and CDR2 is SYDVKM. This CDR3 has 19 amino acids. MiXCR, run by TCRdb on the RT-PCR reads, gives a single entry per CDR3 protein. This sample yields some 850,000 distinct CDR3 sequences, of which less than 20% are seen a single time; 11% belongs to the top ten. The chain uses TRBV28 and TRBJ2-1; 15 positions agree with TRBD2. The sequencing here drew on PBMCs from blood, taken 4 to 6 days after vaccination. The source of this sequence is a man in his forties or fifties who received an inactivated influenza vaccine. As DNA, the CDR3 is TGTGCCAGCAGTTTCGGACTAGCGGGAGGGGGGGTCTCCTACAATGAGCAGTTCTTC. Its protein is CASSFGLAGGGVSYNEQFF.